This is a list of T cell receptor beta chains from one sample in a study of cytomegalovirus exposure and HLA in healthy donors. Only in-frame clones appear in the TCRdb table, and some are missing; sequencing was by immunoSEQ multiplex PCR. The repertoire consists of tens of thousands of clones, with around four fifths occurring once and the leading ten covering 1.4%. Sequenced sample: PBMCs. Source of these receptors: a male donor in good health and CMV-seronegative. Both conserved end residues are part of each CDR3. Fields, in order: clone size, J gene, V gene, D gene, CDR3 length, CDR3 protein, CDR3 DNA. The D gene is left open where the match is weak. The size of a clone is reported for some rows only, either as once, few or many, or as a class for expanded clones.

size: few
J: TRBJ1-4
V: TRBV2
D: .
length: 15
CDR3: CASSEKGVVGEKLFF
DNA: TGTGCCAGCAGTGAAAAAGGGGTTGTGGGTGAAAAACTGTTTTTT

size: .
J: TRBJ2-1
V: TRBV10-3
D: TRBD1
length: 15
CDR3: CAISSGQKNYNEQFF
DNA: TGTGCCATCAGCTCGGGACAGAAAAACTACAATGAGCAGTTCTTC

size: .
J: TRBJ2-1
V: TRBV6-5
D: .
length: 13
CDR3: CASSWAGGNEQFF
DNA: TGTGCCAGCAGTTGGGCAGGAGGGAATGAGCAGTTCTTC

size: .
J: TRBJ2-6
V: TRBV4-3
D: .
length: 16
CDR3: CASSQEYGSGANVLTF
DNA: TGCGCCAGCAGCCAAGAGTACGGCTCTGGGGCCAACGTCCTGACTTTC

size: .
J: TRBJ2-7
V: TRBV6-1
D: .
length: 12
CDR3: CASKLSGREQYF
DNA: TGTGCCAGCAAGCTTTCAGGGCGCGAGCAGTACTTC

size: .
J: TRBJ2-1
V: TRBV7-2
D: .
length: 15
CDR3: CASSLNTPGINEQFF
DNA: TGTGCCAGCAGCTTAAATACGCCGGGGATCAATGAGCAGTTCTTC

size: .
J: TRBJ2-2
V: TRBV4-3
D: .
length: 14
CDR3: CASGGVTNTGELFF
DNA: TGCGCCAGCGGAGGGGTCACGAACACCGGGGAGCTGTTTTTT

size: .
J: TRBJ1-5
V: TRBV19
D: .
length: 15
CDR3: CASSIGKGYNQPQHF
DNA: TGTGCCAGTAGTATAGGTAAGGGGTACAATCAGCCCCAGCATTTT

size: .
J: TRBJ1-5
V: TRBV13
D: .
length: 15
CDR3: CASSLAGGRGQPQHF
DNA: TGTGCCAGCAGCCTGGCCGGTGGGCGGGGGCAGCCCCAGCATTTT

size: .
J: TRBJ2-3
V: TRBV7-9
D: .
length: 11
CDR3: CASSHLDTQYF
DNA: TGTGCCAGCAGCCATTTGGATACGCAGTATTTT

size: .
J: TRBJ2-5
V: TRBV5-6
D: .
length: 14
CDR3: CASSLEGHAETQYF
DNA: TGTGCCAGCAGCTTGGAGGGACATGCGGAGACCCAGTACTTC

size: few
J: TRBJ2-7
V: TRBV27
D: .
length: 15
CDR3: CASSSGTSSSYEQYF
DNA: TGTGCCAGCAGCTCCGGGACTTCGAGCTCCTACGAGCAGTACTTC

size: .
J: TRBJ2-3
V: TRBV19
D: TRBD1
length: 15
CDR3: CASSLGGQGKDTQYF
DNA: TGTGCCAGTAGTCTCGGGGGACAGGGCAAGGATACGCAGTATTTT

size: few
J: TRBJ2-5
V: TRBV4-3
D: TRBD1
length: 17
CDR3: CASSRQGPTGPQETQYF
DNA: TGCGCCAGCAGCCGACAAGGTCCGACAGGGCCGCAAGAGACCCAGTACTTC

size: .
J: TRBJ1-1
V: TRBV5-6
D: TRBD1
length: 17
CDR3: CASSPGQGRTQNTEAFF
DNA: TGTGCCAGCAGCCCAGGACAGGGCCGCACACAGAACACTGAAGCTTTCTTT

size: .
J: TRBJ2-6
V: TRBV28
D: TRBD1
length: 19
CDR3: CASSSISGQGNAGANVLTF
DNA: TGTGCCAGCAGTTCAATTTCGGGACAGGGGAACGCTGGGGCCAACGTCCTGACTTTC

size: .
J: TRBJ2-1
V: TRBV7-8
D: TRBD1
length: 18
CDR3: CASSPGTGTPSSYNEQFF
DNA: TGTGCCAGCAGCCCAGGGACAGGGACCCCGAGCTCCTACAATGAGCAGTTCTTC

size: .
J: TRBJ2-3
V: TRBV6-4
D: TRBD2
length: 14
CDR3: CATSLAGATDTQYF
DNA: TGTGCCACCTCACTAGCGGGAGCTACAGATACGCAGTATTTT

size: .
J: TRBJ2-3
V: TRBV25-1
D: TRBD1
length: 17
CDR3: CASSPWGQPINTDTQYF
DNA: TGTGCCAGCAGTCCGTGGGGACAGCCGATCAACACAGATACGCAGTATTTT

size: .
J: TRBJ2-3
V: TRBV30
D: TRBD2
length: 16
CDR3: CAWSVLWGGSTDTQYF
DNA: TGTGCCTGGAGTGTACTGTGGGGGGGGAGCACAGATACGCAGTATTTT

size: .
J: TRBJ1-4
V: TRBV4-3
D: .
length: 13
CDR3: CASSQDWGEKLFF
DNA: TGCGCCAGCAGCCAAGATTGGGGGGAGAAACTGTTTTTT

size: .
J: TRBJ1-2
V: TRBV25-1
D: TRBD1
length: 16
CDR3: CASSSWDSDSNYGYTF
DNA: TGTGCCAGCAGTAGTTGGGACAGCGATTCTAACTATGGCTACACCTTC

size: .
J: TRBJ2-3
V: TRBV2
D: TRBD2
length: 17
CDR3: CASRIGRGGGVADTQYF
DNA: TGTGCCAGCAGGATCGGTAGGGGCGGGGGGGTGGCAGATACGCAGTATTTT